Below, 2 T cell receptor beta chains from the same sample are listed, as sequenced in a study of PD-1 blockade in classical Hodgkin lymphoma. Sequencing used immunoSEQ multiplex PCR; TCRdb keeps in-frame clones, though not all of them. Of fewer than 30,000 clones in the sample, about four fifths were seen once. The patients all showed relapse after autologous stem cell transplantation, while their brentuximab vedotin exposure varied. Sequenced here: peripheral blood mononuclear cells (PBMCs), sampled before the second cycle of nivolumab. The source of these receptors is a human donor with classical Hodgkin lymphoma.

The CDR3 bases are TGCGCCAGCAGCTTTGCAGATACGCAGTATTTT. Translation gives CASSFADTQYF. The chain recombines TRBV5-1 with TRBJ2-3; D is unclear. V dropped 2 bases and J dropped 4 bases, with 2 bases sitting between them. CDR1 and CDR2 from the germline V gene are SGHRS and YFSETQ. The CDR3 contains 11 residues.

The chain combines TRBV9 with TRBJ2-1, with 7 nucleotides matching TRBD1. Trimming took 0 bases from V and 5 from J; bases not matched to a gene: 5. Looked up from germline, CDR1 is SGDLS and CDR2 is YYNGEE. The CDR3 covers 15 residues. CDR3 loop: CASSVGQGTNNEQFF. The CDR3 region has the DNA TGTGCCAGCAGCGTAGGACAGGGAACCAACAATGAGCAGTTCTTC.